Described below is a single T cell receptor (beta chain) sequence and its context. Its specific antigen is unknown. No much larger clone is present one base from it, and per-base qualities are unavailable. The sample comes from a study of OX40 agonist ivuxolimab in advanced cancers. About the investigation overall: Ivuxolimab was a fully human IgG2 agonistic monoclonal antibody targeting the costimulatory receptor OX40 (CD134). The paper describes the monotherapy dose-escalation part (N ≈ 50 patients) of the phase I trial of ivuxolimab. Partial responses were achieved by three dose-escalation patients, of whom one had hepatocellular carcinoma and two had cutaneous melanoma. Intravenous ivuxolimab was administered to patients every 2 weeks at six dose levels: 0.01, 0.1, 0.3, 1.5, 3 and 10 mg/kg. Prior anti-PD-1, anti-PD-L1 or anti-CTLA-4 therapy was permitted, and 40% of dose-escalation patients had received checkpoint inhibitors. A male proportion of around 83% and a mean age of approximately 58 years, ranging from 23 to 79, were recorded for the dose-escalation cohort. The point of sequencing TCRbeta in the periphery was to test whether ivuxolimab changed TCR sequence diversity and drove clonal T-cell expansion. Of the 50 to 55 patients in dose escalation, around 19 had hepatocellular carcinoma, about 15 had melanoma, 9 had renal cell carcinoma and 9 had head and neck cancer.

The trial excluded patients who had a history of autoimmune disease or were on systemic immunosuppression. Peripheral blood for TCR sequencing was drawn from every dose cohort at baseline, at cycle 4 day 1 and at cycle 7 day 1. Samples were obtained from an open-label, multicenter, first-in-human phase I dose-escalation trial of ivuxolimab. The trial enrolled adults with locally advanced or metastatic head and neck squamous cell, hepatocellular, melanoma or renal cell carcinoma. Before TCR sequencing, CD4+ and CD8+ T cells were separately sorted from peripheral blood. Broader findings and caveats from the paper: After ivuxolimab, expanded clones were on average more numerous among CD8+ T cells than among CD4+ T cells. At doses of 0.1 to 3.0 mg/kg, clonal expansion of both CD4+ and CD8+ blood T cells was observed from baseline to week 6. Which antigens the clonally expanded peripheral T cells were specific for was not determined. Partial responders in the 0.1-3.0 mg/kg groups had among the lowest normalized peripheral clonal expansion, especially among CD8+ T cells. Low levels of normalized T-cell clonal expansion were also seen in some patients who did not respond.

Based on the germline V gene, the CDR1 and CDR2 sequences are MNHEY and SVGAGI. The germline ends are 6 bases apart after V is trimmed by 2 bases and J by 4 bases. From the cysteine through the phenylalanine, the CDR3 covers 12 amino acids. Kept here is only the CDR3 DNA, which spans 36 bases and is read in frame from base 1. Genomic DNA was isolated from the sorted cells so that the TCRbeta CDR3 region could be sequenced. TCRbeta CDR3 regions were sequenced using the immunoSEQ Assay. TCRdb obtained this table from immuneACCESS and retained in-frame rearrangements with V and J assigned. These tables miss some clones; where compared with another copy, unresolved V genes account for less than half of the shortfall, and the remainder is unexplained. In this sample the table shows some 30,000 clones, about 82% of which occur a single time. The ten biggest clones cover 20% to 30% of the sample.

This TCR was recovered from an adult with an advanced solid tumor such as melanoma, head and neck, liver or kidney cancer. Recombination joined TRBV6-5 with TRBJ2-7; the D gene is unclear. The starting material was CD4+ or CD8+ T cells sorted from blood, obtained in a trial of the OX40 agonist ivuxolimab. The nucleotides are TGTGCCAGCAGTTACACGAGTTACGAGCAGTACTTC. This translates into CASSYTSYEQYF.